Presented here are 10 T cell receptor beta chains from one specimen sequenced in a study of control samples from healthy donors and cancer patients. TCRdb keeps only in-frame clones here, not all; method: immunoSEQ multiplex PCR. Among some 130,000 clones listed, 92% were seen once. Source material: blood. The receptors derive from a woman aged 50 to 65 in good health.

As DNA, the CDR3 is TGTGCCAGCAGTTTAGGGTTAAGCTCCTACAATGAGCAGTTCTTC. Its protein is CASSLGLSSYNEQFF. The chain couples TRBV27 to TRBJ2-1, with D unresolved. The CDR3 is 15 amino acids. CDR1 is MNHEY, CDR2 SMNVEV, per germline (reference sequence). V was cut by 2 bases and J by 0 bases, with 8 bases left in between.

The count of this clone is one. This rearrangement joins TRBV28 to TRBJ2-7, with 8 bases identical to TRBD1. With V trimmed by 6 bases and J by 5 bases, 12 bases remained unmatched. This CDR3 is 15 amino acids long. CDR1 and CDR2 (germline): MDHEN, SYDVKM. CDR3: CASRLGLTGDDEQYF. CDR3 nucleotides: TGTGCCAGCAGATTAGGACTGACAGGGGACGACGAGCAGTACTTC.

This chain connects TRBV4-1 to TRBJ2-3, with D possibly being TRBD1 (7 bases). The CDR3 runs 17 residues. With 2 bases removed from V and 2 bases from J, the gap between germline ends came to 17 bases. Germline V gene lookup returns CDR1 MGHRA and CDR2 YSYEKL. CDR3 protein: CASSQPQGGGNTDTQYF. CDR3 in DNA: TGCGCCAGCAGCCAACCGCAGGGGGGAGGTAACACAGATACGCAGTATTTT.

The V call is TRBV20-1, the J call TRBJ1-5; D gene uncertain. V lost 3 bases to trimming and J lost 6 bases, with 9 bases between them. Germline V gene sequence: CDR1 DFQATT, CDR2 SNEGSKA (reference sequence). The CDR3 length is 12 residues. CDR3 nucleotides: TGCAGTGCTAGTTACGGTGGTCAGCCCCAGCATTTT. Amino acid sequence: CSASYGGQPQHF.

A note on this clone: A read error may account for a junction end that differs from germline. J is TRBJ2-7 and V is TRBV28, with a weak D call TRBD2 (7 bases). Germline CDR1 MDHEN, CDR2 SYDVKM. The CDR3 loop spans 18 amino acids. The CDR3 bases are TGTGTCAGCAGTTTTCAGGGCCGGGGGCGAGCGGGATATGACGAGCAGTACTTC. This codes for CVSSFQGRGRAGYDEQYF.

This chain uses TRBV10-3 with TRBJ2-2, with D unclear. Trimming took off 8 bases at V and 3 bases at J, with 13 bases between the two ends. Germline values: CDR1 ENHRY, CDR2 SYGVKD. The CDR3 contains 14 residues. The CDR3 coding sequence is TGTGCCATCCGGGCAGGAAGGGACACCGGGGAGCTGTTTTTT. Translating it yields CAIRAGRDTGELFF.

This sequence joins TRBV9 and TRBJ2-2; D possibly uses TRBD1 or TRBD2 (5 bases each). This CDR3 region has 15 residues. Germline CDR1 is SGDLS and CDR2 is YYNGEE. Trimming took off 0 bases at V and 6 bases at J, with 12 bases between the two ends. The CDR3 nucleotides read TGTGCCAGCAGCGTAGTTCTGGGGGAGTCCGGGGAGCTGTTTTTT. It encodes CASSVVLGESGELFF.

V is TRBV5-5 and J is TRBJ2-1, with TRBD1 as a possible D gene (6 bases). CDR3 length equals 18 residues. The V and J ends lost 4 bases and 5 bases respectively, with 25 bases between them. Germline V gene lookup returns CDR1 SGHKS and CDR2 YYEKEE (reference sequence). This CDR3 is CASSPTVRTEASDNEQFF. The CDR3 nucleotides are TGTGCCAGCAGCCCAACCGTGCGGACAGAGGCAAGTGACAATGAGCAGTTCTTC.

The chain is built from TRBV2 and TRBJ1-5; 8 nucleotides agree with TRBD1. This CDR3 spans 14 amino acids. Trimming at V came to 6 bases and at J to 3 bases, leaving 4 bases not matched to a gene. Germline V gene data show CDR1 as SNHLY and CDR2 as FYNNEI. For the CDR3, the DNA is TGTGCCAGCAGCACGGACAGGGCCAATCAGCCCCAGCATTTT. Its protein is CASSTDRANQPQHF.

J is TRBJ1-1 and V is TRBV5-6; TRBD1 is a possible D gene (6 bases). The CDR3 totals 14 residues. V gave up 1 base and J gave up 4 bases, with 11 bases separating them. CDR1 and CDR2 from the germline V gene are SGHDT and YYEEEE. This CDR3 reads CASSLRGLGTEAFF. The CDR3, as DNA: TGTGCCAGCAGCTTGAGGGGGTTGGGCACTGAAGCTTTCTTT. Looking up the rest from reference TRBV5-6 and TRBJ1-1 gives the full variable domain: DAGVTQSPTHLIKTRGQQVTLRCSPKSGHDTVSWYQQALGQGPQFIFQYYEEEERQRGNFPDRFSGHQFPNYSSELNVNALLLGDSALYLCASSLRGLGTEAFFGQGTRLTVV.